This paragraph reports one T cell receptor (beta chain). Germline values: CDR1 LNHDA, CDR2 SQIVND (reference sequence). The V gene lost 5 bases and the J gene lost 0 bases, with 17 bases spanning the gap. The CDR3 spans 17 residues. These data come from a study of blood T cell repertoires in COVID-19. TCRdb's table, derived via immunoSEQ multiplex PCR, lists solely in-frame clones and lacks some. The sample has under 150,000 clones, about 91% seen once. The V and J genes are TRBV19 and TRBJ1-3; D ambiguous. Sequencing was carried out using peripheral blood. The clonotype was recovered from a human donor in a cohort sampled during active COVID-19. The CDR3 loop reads CASSPGLTDFSGNTIYF. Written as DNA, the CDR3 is TGTGCCAGTAGTCCGGGTCTGACGGACTTCTCTGGAAACACCATATATTTT. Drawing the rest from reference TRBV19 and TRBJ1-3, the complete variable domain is DGGITQSPKYLFRKEGQNVTLSCEQNLNHDAMYWYRQDPGQGLRLIYYSQIVNDFQKGDIAEGYSVSREKKESFPLTVTSAQKNPTAFYLCASSPGLTDFSGNTIYFGEGSWLTVV.